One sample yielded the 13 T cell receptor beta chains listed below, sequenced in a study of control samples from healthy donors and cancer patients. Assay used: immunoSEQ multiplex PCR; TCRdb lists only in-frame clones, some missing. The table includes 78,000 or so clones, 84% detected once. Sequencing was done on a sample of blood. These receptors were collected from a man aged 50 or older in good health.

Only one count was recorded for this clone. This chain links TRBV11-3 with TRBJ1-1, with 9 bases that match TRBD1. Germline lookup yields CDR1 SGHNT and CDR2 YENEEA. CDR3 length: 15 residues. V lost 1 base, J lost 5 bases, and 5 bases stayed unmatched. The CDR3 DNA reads TGTGCCAGCAGCTTAGGGACAGGGGCGAGGACTGAAGCTTTCTTT. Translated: CASSLGTGARTEAFF.

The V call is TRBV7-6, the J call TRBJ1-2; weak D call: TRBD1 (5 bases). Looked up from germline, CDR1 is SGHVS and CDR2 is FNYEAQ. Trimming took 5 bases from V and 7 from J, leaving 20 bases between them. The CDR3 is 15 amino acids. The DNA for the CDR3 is TGTGCCAGCAGCGCGTTCGGGGAGGGGAGTGGTGGCTACACCTTC. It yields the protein CASSAFGEGSGGYTF.

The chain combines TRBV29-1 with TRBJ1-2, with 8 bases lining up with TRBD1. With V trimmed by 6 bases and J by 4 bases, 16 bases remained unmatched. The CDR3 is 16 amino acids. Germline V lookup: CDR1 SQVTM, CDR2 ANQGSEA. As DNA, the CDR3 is TGCAGCGTCCCAAACCCTGGGGACAGGAGCGTCTATGGCTACACCTTC. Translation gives CSVPNPGDRSVYGYTF.

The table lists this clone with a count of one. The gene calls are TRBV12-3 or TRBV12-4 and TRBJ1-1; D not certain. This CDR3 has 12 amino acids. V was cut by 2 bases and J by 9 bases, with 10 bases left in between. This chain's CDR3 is CASSLFVKQAFF. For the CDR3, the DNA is TGTGCCAGCAGTTTATTTGTCAAGCAAGCTTTCTTT.

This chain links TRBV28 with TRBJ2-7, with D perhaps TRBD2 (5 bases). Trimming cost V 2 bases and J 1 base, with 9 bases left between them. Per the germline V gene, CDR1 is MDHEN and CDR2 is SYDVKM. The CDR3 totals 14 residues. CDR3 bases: TGTGCCAGCAGTTTAGGAGGTCGGTCCTACGAGCAGTACTTC. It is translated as CASSLGGRSYEQYF.

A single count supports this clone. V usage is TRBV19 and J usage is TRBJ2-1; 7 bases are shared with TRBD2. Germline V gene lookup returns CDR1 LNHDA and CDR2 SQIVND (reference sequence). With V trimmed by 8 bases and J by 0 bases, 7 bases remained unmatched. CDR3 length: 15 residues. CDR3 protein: CASDFGGSSYNEQFF. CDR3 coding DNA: TGTGCCAGTGATTTCGGCGGGAGCTCCTACAATGAGCAGTTCTTC.

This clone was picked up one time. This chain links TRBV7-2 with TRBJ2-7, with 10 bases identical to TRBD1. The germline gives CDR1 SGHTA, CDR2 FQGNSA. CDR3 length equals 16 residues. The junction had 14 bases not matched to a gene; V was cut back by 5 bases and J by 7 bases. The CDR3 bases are TGTGCCAGCAGCCCCTATTGGGGACAGGGGATGAGGGAGCAGTACTTC. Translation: CASSPYWGQGMREQYF. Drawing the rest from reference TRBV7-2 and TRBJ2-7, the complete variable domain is GAGVSQSPSNKVTEKGKDVELRCDPISGHTALYWYRQSLGQGLEFLIYFQGNSAPDKSGLPSDRFSAERTGGSVSTLTIQRTQQEDSAVYLCASSPYWGQGMREQYFGPGTRLTVT.

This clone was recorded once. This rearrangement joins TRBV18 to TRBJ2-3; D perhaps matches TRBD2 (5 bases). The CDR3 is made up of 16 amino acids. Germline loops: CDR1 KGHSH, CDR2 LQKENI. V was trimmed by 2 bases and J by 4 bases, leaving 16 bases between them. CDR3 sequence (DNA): TGTGCCAGCTCACCAACACCCTCGAGGGCCCCAGATACGCAGTATTTT. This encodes CASSPTPSRAPDTQYF.

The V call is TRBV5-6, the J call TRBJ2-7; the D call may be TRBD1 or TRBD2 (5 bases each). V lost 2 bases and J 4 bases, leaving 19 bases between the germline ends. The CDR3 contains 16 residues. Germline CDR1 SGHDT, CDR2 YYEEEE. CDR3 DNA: TGTGCCAGCAGCTTCTCAGGGAGCTATGGGGCTTACGAGCAGTACTTC. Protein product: CASSFSGSYGAYEQYF. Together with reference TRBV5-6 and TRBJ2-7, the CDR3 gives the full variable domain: DAGVTQSPTHLIKTRGQQVTLRCSPKSGHDTVSWYQQALGQGPQFIFQYYEEEERQRGNFPDRFSGHQFPNYSSELNVNALLLGDSALYLCASSFSGSYGAYEQYFGPGTRLTVT.

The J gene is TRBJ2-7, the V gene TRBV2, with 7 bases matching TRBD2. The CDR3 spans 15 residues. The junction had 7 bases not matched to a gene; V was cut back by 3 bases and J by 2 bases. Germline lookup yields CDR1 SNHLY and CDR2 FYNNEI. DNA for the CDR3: TGTGCCAGCAGTGAGGGTAATGGGGGGGCCTACGAGCAGTACTTC. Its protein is CASSEGNGGAYEQYF.

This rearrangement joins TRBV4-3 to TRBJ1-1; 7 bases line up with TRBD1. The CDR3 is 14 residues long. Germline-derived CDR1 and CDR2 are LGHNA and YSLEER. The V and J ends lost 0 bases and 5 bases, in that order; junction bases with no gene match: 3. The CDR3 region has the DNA TGCGCCAGCAGCCAAGAAGTACAGGGGACTGAAGCTTTCTTT. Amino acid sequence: CASSQEVQGTEAFF.

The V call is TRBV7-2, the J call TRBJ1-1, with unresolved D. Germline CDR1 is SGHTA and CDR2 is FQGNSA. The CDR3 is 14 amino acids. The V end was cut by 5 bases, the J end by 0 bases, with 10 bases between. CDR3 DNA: TGTGCCAGCAGCCTCCGCACTATGAACACTGAAGCTTTCTTT. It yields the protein CASSLRTMNTEAFF.

CDR3 DNA: TGTGCCAGCAGTTACTCGAAGGGACCCCACTACGAGCAGTACTTC. This sequence encodes CASSYSKGPHYEQYF. The V gene is TRBV6-2 or TRBV6-3, the J gene TRBJ2-7, with D perhaps given as TRBD1 or TRBD2 (5 bases each). Germline CDR1 MNHEY, CDR2 SVGEGT. The CDR3 has 15 residues. Trimming took off 0 bases at V and 3 bases at J, with 12 bases between the two ends.